The 18 T cell receptor beta chains below were found in one sample sequenced in a study of cytomegalovirus exposure and HLA in healthy donors. Clones were read by immunoSEQ multiplex PCR, and TCRdb kept only the in-frame ones, dropping some. Here the sample spans about 160,000 clones, around 82% being singletons. Material for sequencing was PBMCs. The source of these receptors is a young man in good health and CMV-seropositive.

The rearrangement uses TRBV7-8 and TRBJ2-3; D is possibly TRBD1 (5 bases). V was cut by 5 bases and J by 5 bases, with 5 bases left in between. This CDR3 comprises 11 residues. Per germline, CDR1 SGHVS and CDR2 FQNEAQ. CDR3 region: CASSDRDTQYF. Here the CDR3 DNA reads TGTGCCAGCAGCGACAGAGATACGCAGTATTTT.

The chain is built from TRBV6-5 and TRBJ1-2; the match to TRBD1 covers 10 bases. The CDR3 has 15 residues. V lost 6 bases and J lost 6; bases outside the gene matches: 10. Germline values: CDR1 MNHEY, CDR2 SVGAGI. The CDR3 bases are TGTGCCAGCAGGGACTTCGACAGGGGGCAAGATGGCTACACCTTC. It encodes CASRDFDRGQDGYTF.

The chain recombines TRBV7-9 with TRBJ1-3; D remains ambiguous. The ends were cut back, 3 bases at V and 5 bases at J, with 5 bases in the middle. The CDR3 covers 12 residues. In germline, CDR1 is SEHNR, CDR2 FQNEAQ (reference sequence). CDR3 coding DNA: TGTGCCAGCAGCTTGAGTCGAAACACCATATATTTT. As protein: CASSLSRNTIYF.

V gene TRBV7-9 combines with J gene TRBJ1-2, with TRBD1 matching 8 bases. Germline values: CDR1 SEHNR, CDR2 FQNEAQ (reference sequence). The CDR3 is 12 residues long. Trimming took 5 bases from V and 6 from J; bases not matched to a gene: 2. The CDR3 reads CASSGTGDGYTF. The CDR3, as DNA: TGTGCCAGCAGCGGGACAGGTGATGGCTACACCTTC.

The chain is built from TRBV5-1 and TRBJ1-1; D gene unclear. V was cut by 4 bases and J by 2 bases, with 15 bases left in between. The CDR3 consists of 15 residues. Germline CDR1 SGHRS, CDR2 YFSETQ. The CDR3 spells CASSTSAEPNTEAFF. The CDR3 DNA reads TGCGCCAGCAGCACCAGTGCAGAACCAAACACTGAAGCTTTCTTT. The variable domain in full, with the rest retrieved from reference TRBV5-1 and TRBJ1-1, is KAGVTQTPRYLIKTRGQQVTLSCSPISGHRSVSWYQQTPGQGLQFLFEYFSETQRNKGNFPGRFSGRQFSNSRSEMNVSTLELGDSALYLCASSTSAEPNTEAFFGQGTRLTVV.

This clone was counted a single time. The gene calls are TRBV29-1 and TRBJ2-5; 8 nucleotides agree with TRBD1. The CDR3 runs 13 residues. The V gene end was trimmed by 2 bases and the J gene end by 4 bases; junction bases not matched to a gene: 3. Germline V gene sequence: CDR1 SQVTM, CDR2 ANQGSEA. The CDR3 protein is CSVEQGAGETQYF. In DNA, the CDR3 is TGCAGCGTTGAACAGGGGGCGGGAGAGACCCAGTACTTC.

In this sample, this clone turned up once. The rearrangement links TRBV7-2 to TRBJ1-1; D uncertain. CDR1 is SGHTA and CDR2 is FQGNSA in the germline V gene. V lost 1 base and J 5 bases, leaving 11 bases between the germline ends. The length of the CDR3 is 14 residues. CDR3 DNA: TGTGCCAGCAGCTTAGGGGTGGGAGGGACTGAAGCTTTCTTT. Translation gives CASSLGVGGTEAFF.

V gene TRBV5-4 combines with J gene TRBJ2-7; 7 bases are shared with TRBD2. V lost 4 bases to trimming and J lost 4 bases; unmatched junction nucleotides: 14. The length of the CDR3 is 16 residues. Germline V gene sequence: CDR1 SGHNT, CDR2 YYREEE (reference sequence). This CDR3 is CASSHPASSGQYEQYF. The CDR3 DNA sequence: TGTGCCAGCAGCCACCCCGCGAGTAGCGGGCAGTACGAGCAGTACTTC.

This chain joins TRBV7-2 and TRBJ1-6; D ambiguous. Germline CDR1 reads SGHTA; CDR2 reads FQGNSA. This CDR3 has 13 residues. Trimming removed 5 bases at V and 9 bases at J, with 11 bases between. CDR3 DNA: TGTGCCAGCAGCCCTATCCGCGGTTCACCCCTCCACTTT. Translated: CASSPIRGSPLHF.

This rearrangement joins TRBV7-3 to TRBJ2-3; 8 bases agree with TRBD2. The germline CDR1 and CDR2 sequences are SGHTA and FQGTGA. This CDR3 has 14 residues. V shed 6 bases, J shed 7 bases, and the junction held 9 bases outside the gene matches. CDR3 region: CASRSSGGTYTQYF. The CDR3 DNA follows: TGTGCCAGCAGGTCCAGCGGGGGAACGTATACGCAGTATTTT. The full variable domain, completed using reference TRBV7-3 and TRBJ2-3, is GAGVSQTPSNKVTEKGKYVELRCDPISGHTALYWYRQSLGQGPEFLIYFQGTGAADDSGLPNDRFFAVRPEGSVSTLKIQRTERGDSAVYLCASRSSGGTYTQYFGPGTRLTVL.

The rearrangement uses TRBV28 and TRBJ1-4; D unclear. V lost 1 base to trimming and J lost 8 bases, with 14 bases between them. The CDR3 runs to 15 residues. Germline V gene data show CDR1 as MDHEN and CDR2 as SYDVKM. CDR3 amino acids: CASSLSDGWWEKLFF. CDR3 nucleotide sequence: TGTGCCAGCAGTTTATCAGATGGTTGGTGGGAAAAACTGTTTTTT.

This chain links TRBV4-1 with TRBJ2-2, with a weak D call TRBD1 (5 bases). The germline gives CDR1 MGHRA, CDR2 YSYEKL. V was cut by 0 bases and J by 2 bases, with 10 bases left in between. The CDR3 runs 16 residues. CDR3 coding DNA: TGCGCCAGCAGCCAAGACGCAGGGCAAAACACCGGGGAGCTGTTTTTT. Protein sequence: CASSQDAGQNTGELFF.

The chain uses TRBV27 and TRBJ1-1; a possible D gene is TRBD1 (5 bases). Trimming pared 3 bases from V and 6 bases from J, leaving 20 bases between. This CDR3 has 16 amino acids. Germline values: CDR1 MNHEY, CDR2 SMNVEV (reference sequence). CDR3 nucleotides: TGTGCCAGCAGTTTCCGGGGTTGGGGGGGGGAAGCTGAAGCTTTCTTT. Protein sequence: CASSFRGWGGEAEAFF.

The gene calls are TRBV9 and TRBJ1-2; TRBD1 agrees at 8 bases. Germline V gives CDR1 SGDLS, CDR2 YYNGEE. CDR3 length: 15 residues. The ends lost 3 bases at V and 3 bases at J; junction bases unmatched: 7. The CDR3 is CASSASSGGDYGYTF. The CDR3 bases are TGTGCCAGCAGCGCCTCCTCAGGGGGCGACTATGGCTACACCTTC.

The V call is TRBV28, the J call TRBJ1-5, with 9 positions matching TRBD1. The CDR3 consists of 16 residues. Germline lookup yields CDR1 MDHEN and CDR2 SYDVKM. J was trimmed by 6 bases and V by 7 bases; bases with no gene match: 13. Here the CDR3 reads CASTHRRQGVSQPQHF. The DNA for the CDR3 is TGTGCCAGCACCCACCGGAGACAGGGGGTGTCTCAGCCCCAGCATTTT.

The chain links TRBV5-1 to TRBJ1-1; D gene unclear. Germline CDR1 and CDR2: SGHRS and YFSETQ. Trimming removed 7 bases at V and 1 base at J, with 14 bases between. This CDR3 spans 14 amino acids. This CDR3 reads CASQPAPGNTEAFF. CDR3 DNA: TGCGCCAGCCAGCCCGCCCCAGGGAACACTGAAGCTTTCTTT.

V usage is TRBV6-5 and J usage is TRBJ1-6; TRBD1 agrees at 7 bases. The CDR3 runs to 14 residues. The junction had 12 bases not matched to a gene; V was cut back by 8 bases and J by 11 bases. CDR1 is MNHEY and CDR2 is SVGAGI in the germline V gene. This chain's CDR3 is CASCPRQGTPPLHF. The CDR3 DNA reads as TGTGCCAGCTGCCCACGACAGGGAACTCCACCCCTCCACTTT.

The chain is built from TRBV18 and TRBJ2-7; TRBD1 agrees at 11 bases. Per the germline V gene, CDR1 is KGHSH and CDR2 is LQKENI. CDR3 length: 14 residues. V shed 5 bases and J 5 bases; nucleotides not matched to a gene: 5. Written as DNA, the CDR3 is TGTGCCAGCTCAACCTGGACAGGGGGCCACGAGCAGTACTTC. It translates to CASSTWTGGHEQYF. Full variable domain (missing parts from reference TRBV18 and TRBJ2-7): NAGVMQNPRHLVRRRGQEARLRCSPMKGHSHVYWYRQLPEEGLKFMVYLQKENIIDESGMPKERFSAEFPKEGPSILRIQQVVRGDSAAYFCASSTWTGGHEQYFGPGTRLTVT.